One and the same sample provided the 5 T cell receptor beta chains below, sequenced in a study of PD-L1 blockade in urothelial cancer. Profiled with immunoSEQ multiplex PCR; TCRdb holds only in-frame clones, not every one. The profile covers about 41,000 clones, with 70% to 90% appearing a single time and roughly 2.7% taken by the ten largest. Documented time point: peripheral blood 6 weeks after treatment start. Sequences were derived from PBMCs, sampled around atezolizumab (anti-PD-L1) treatment. The receptors shown here come from a man in his 70s with urothelial cancer.

This sequence joins TRBV2 and TRBJ1-5, with 8 bases aligning to TRBD1. The germline CDR1 and CDR2 sequences are SNHLY and FYNNEI. The CDR3 covers 17 residues. V trimming: 1 base; J trimming: 6 bases; junction bases outside the gene matches: 11. CDR3 sequence: CASSEVSGGALGQPQHF. CDR3 nucleotides: TGTGCCAGCAGTGAAGTCTCAGGGGGCGCCTTGGGTCAGCCCCAGCATTTT.

The chain links TRBV15 to TRBJ2-3, with no clear D. Trimming stripped 2 bases from V and 1 base from J, with 10 bases between. Per the germline V gene, CDR1 is LNHNV and CDR2 is YYDKDF (reference sequence). The CDR3 is 15 amino acids. The CDR3 bases are TGTGCCACCAGCAGACGAATGATAGGCACAGATACGCAGTATTTT. It specifies CATSRRMIGTDTQYF.

The chain couples TRBV5-4 to TRBJ1-1; D call uncertain. This CDR3 is 14 amino acids long. Trimming removed 4 bases at V and 2 bases at J, with 12 bases between. Germline CDR1 SGHNT, CDR2 YYREEE (reference sequence). The CDR3 spells CASSQPDLNTEAFF. In DNA form, the CDR3 reads TGTGCCAGCAGCCAACCCGATCTAAACACTGAAGCTTTCTTT.

This chain connects TRBV7-2 to TRBJ2-2; D possibly corresponds to TRBD2 (5 bases). CDR3 length: 12 residues. Per the germline V gene, CDR1 is SGHTA and CDR2 is FQGNSA. V was pared by 6 bases and J by 8 bases, with 10 bases between. The DNA for the CDR3 is TGTGCCAGCAGTCTCCGGGGAGGGGAGCTGTTTTTT. It translates to CASSLRGGELFF.

This clone was counted between two and nine times. The chain is built from TRBV11-1 and TRBJ2-6; D is unclear. This CDR3 spans 16 amino acids. The germline V gene has CDR1 SGHAT and CDR2 FQDESV (reference sequence). V was pared by 2 bases and J by 0 bases, with 8 bases between. CDR3: CASSLFYSSGANVLTF. The CDR3 nucleotides read TGTGCCAGCAGCTTATTTTACAGCTCTGGGGCCAACGTCCTGACTTTC.